This is a list of T cell receptor beta chains from one sample in a study of cytomegalovirus exposure and HLA in healthy donors. TCRdb keeps only in-frame clones here, not all; method: immunoSEQ multiplex PCR. Altogether roughly 58,000 clones are present, about 83% being singletons, with the ten largest covering less than 2%. The sample consisted of PBMCs. The receptor set was obtained from a human donor in good health. CDR3s include the opening cysteine and the closing phenylalanine or tryptophan. The order of the fields is J gene, D gene, V gene, clone size, CDR3 protein, CDR3 DNA. The D gene is left open where the match is weak. Some rows mark clone size as missing; the rest say once, few, many or name a class of expanded clone.

j_gene: TRBJ2-2; d_gene: -; v_gene: TRBV14; abundance: -; CDR3aa: CASRQRKGTSSANTGELFF; CDR3nt: TGTGCCAGCAGACAGAGGAAAGGAACTAGCAGCGCGAACACCGGGGAGCTGTTTTTT
j_gene: TRBJ2-4; d_gene: TRBD2; v_gene: TRBV19; abundance: -; CDR3aa: CASSALTGLAGVSTKNIQYF; CDR3nt: TGTGCCAGTAGTGCACTCACCGGACTAGCGGGGGTCTCTACCAAAAACATTCAGTACTTC
j_gene: TRBJ2-7; d_gene: TRBD2; v_gene: TRBV5-1; abundance: -; CDR3aa: CASSSGLAGGPF; CDR3nt: TGCGCCAGCAGCTCAGGACTAGCGGGGGGCCCCTTC
j_gene: TRBJ2-7; d_gene: -; v_gene: TRBV7-9; abundance: -; CDR3aa: CASSHLAESSYEQYF; CDR3nt: TGTGCCAGCAGCCATCTGGCGGAGAGCTCCTACGAGCAGTACTTC
j_gene: TRBJ1-4; d_gene: -; v_gene: TRBV6-5; abundance: -; CDR3aa: CASSYRPTAGARKLFF; CDR3nt: TGTGCCAGCAGTTACAGGCCCACCGCAGGGGCGCGGAAACTGTTTTTT
j_gene: TRBJ2-7; d_gene: -; v_gene: TRBV7-2; abundance: -; CDR3aa: CASSLGTSSTYEQYF; CDR3nt: TGTGCCAGCAGCTTAGGTACTTCCTCCACCTACGAGCAGTACTTC
j_gene: TRBJ2-1; d_gene: TRBD2; v_gene: TRBV27; abundance: -; CDR3aa: CASSLSGLEGNNEQFF; CDR3nt: TGTGCCAGCAGTTTATCGGGACTAGAGGGGAACAATGAGCAGTTCTTC
j_gene: TRBJ2-3; d_gene: TRBD2; v_gene: TRBV19; abundance: -; CDR3aa: CATTGTSGSTDTQYF; CDR3nt: TGTGCCACTACCGGGACTAGCGGGAGTACAGATACGCAGTATTTT
j_gene: TRBJ1-2; d_gene: -; v_gene: TRBV4-1; abundance: -; CDR3aa: CASSQERRGNGYTF; CDR3nt: TGCGCCAGCAGCCAAGAGAGGCGAGGGAATGGCTACACCTTC
j_gene: TRBJ1-1; d_gene: -; v_gene: TRBV28; abundance: -; CDR3aa: CASQTGGAEAFF; CDR3nt: TGTGCCAGCCAGACGGGGGGCGCAGAAGCTTTCTTT
j_gene: TRBJ1-1; d_gene: TRBD1; v_gene: TRBV19; abundance: -; CDR3aa: CASGQGTNTGAFF; CDR3nt: TGTGCCAGCGGACAGGGAACGAACACTGGAGCTTTCTTT
j_gene: TRBJ1-1; d_gene: -; v_gene: TRBV5-5; abundance: -; CDR3aa: CASSLSLQVNTEAFF; CDR3nt: TGTGCCAGCAGCTTGTCTTTACAGGTGAACACTGAAGCTTTCTTT
j_gene: TRBJ1-2; d_gene: -; v_gene: TRBV4-3; abundance: -; CDR3aa: CASSQKYRVGGYTF; CDR3nt: TGCGCCAGCAGCCAAAAATACAGGGTGGGCGGCTACACCTTC
j_gene: TRBJ1-5; d_gene: -; v_gene: TRBV10-2; abundance: -; CDR3aa: CASSTHSNQPQHF; CDR3nt: TGCGCCAGCAGCACACATAGCAATCAGCCCCAGCATTTT
j_gene: TRBJ1-4; d_gene: -; v_gene: TRBV29-1; abundance: -; CDR3aa: CSVEDWGGTNEKLFF; CDR3nt: TGCAGCGTTGAAGACTGGGGGGGGACTAATGAAAAACTGTTTTTT
j_gene: TRBJ2-3; d_gene: -; v_gene: TRBV10-3; abundance: -; CDR3aa: CAISEPHTTTRTDTQYF; CDR3nt: TGTGCCATCAGTGAGCCACATACCACCACCCGCACAGATACGCAGTATTTT
j_gene: TRBJ2-1; d_gene: -; v_gene: TRBV2; abundance: -; CDR3aa: CASSAPISGGSDEQFF; CDR3nt: TGTGCCAGCAGTGCTCCGATTAGCGGAGGCAGCGATGAGCAGTTCTTC
j_gene: TRBJ2-1; d_gene: TRBD2; v_gene: TRBV6-1; abundance: -; CDR3aa: CASSELYSGHEQFF; CDR3nt: TGTGCCAGCAGTGAACTATATAGCGGGCATGAGCAGTTCTTC
j_gene: TRBJ2-1; d_gene: -; v_gene: TRBV7-9; abundance: -; CDR3aa: CASSVTGVPNEQFF; CDR3nt: TGTGCCAGCAGCGTGACAGGAGTACCAAATGAGCAGTTCTTC
j_gene: TRBJ2-2; d_gene: -; v_gene: TRBV4-3; abundance: -; CDR3aa: CASREGRTGELFF; CDR3nt: TGCGCCAGCAGGGAGGGGAGGACCGGGGAGCTGTTTTTT
j_gene: TRBJ2-1; d_gene: TRBD2; v_gene: TRBV30; abundance: -; CDR3aa: CAWRREWNNEQFF; CDR3nt: TGTGCCTGGAGGCGGGAGTGGAACAATGAGCAGTTCTTC
j_gene: TRBJ2-5; d_gene: TRBD1; v_gene: TRBV28; abundance: -; CDR3aa: CASSQRTGGSETQYF; CDR3nt: TGTGCCAGCAGTCAACGGACAGGGGGCTCGGAGACCCAGTACTTC
j_gene: TRBJ2-5; d_gene: -; v_gene: TRBV6-6; abundance: -; CDR3aa: CASRADGAHPQETQYF; CDR3nt: TGTGCCAGCAGAGCCGACGGAGCTCACCCTCAAGAGACCCAGTACTTC
j_gene: TRBJ1-6; d_gene: TRBD1; v_gene: TRBV7-9; abundance: once; CDR3aa: CASSMTGQYNSPLHF; CDR3nt: TGTGCCAGCAGCATGACGGGACAGTATAATTCACCCCTCCACTTT
j_gene: TRBJ2-5; d_gene: TRBD2; v_gene: TRBV9; abundance: -; CDR3aa: CASSVGASGSLGETQYF; CDR3nt: TGTGCCAGCAGCGTAGGGGCTAGCGGGAGTTTGGGAGAGACCCAGTACTTC
j_gene: TRBJ2-1; d_gene: TRBD1; v_gene: TRBV7-9; abundance: once; CDR3aa: CASSLVAGGYEQFF; CDR3nt: TGTGCCAGCAGCTTAGTTGCAGGGGGCTATGAGCAGTTCTTC
j_gene: TRBJ2-5; d_gene: TRBD2; v_gene: TRBV18; abundance: -; CDR3aa: CASSRFSGGNQETQYF; CDR3nt: TGTGCCAGCTCAAGATTTAGCGGGGGGAACCAAGAGACCCAGTACTTC
j_gene: TRBJ1-1; d_gene: -; v_gene: TRBV4-3; abundance: -; CDR3aa: CASSQEGGGVTEAFF; CDR3nt: TGCGCCAGCAGCCAAGAGGGGGGGGGCGTCACTGAAGCTTTCTTT
j_gene: TRBJ1-2; d_gene: TRBD1; v_gene: TRBV19; abundance: -; CDR3aa: CASSIRGTDYGYTF; CDR3nt: TGTGCCAGTAGTATAAGGGGGACAGACTATGGCTACACCTTC
j_gene: TRBJ2-5; d_gene: -; v_gene: TRBV29-1; abundance: few; CDR3aa: CSVEGQPLEMPQYF; CDR3nt: TGCAGCGTTGAAGGACAGCCCCTTGAGATGCCCCAGTACTTC
j_gene: TRBJ1-1; d_gene: -; v_gene: TRBV6-5; abundance: -; CDR3aa: CASRRMRDTEAFF; CDR3nt: TGTGCCAGCAGACGGATGAGGGACACTGAAGCTTTCTTT
j_gene: TRBJ2-1; d_gene: TRBD2; v_gene: TRBV7-2; abundance: -; CDR3aa: CASSLGVLAGASGNEQFF; CDR3nt: TGTGCCAGCAGCTTAGGTGTTCTAGCGGGGGCGTCGGGCAATGAGCAGTTCTTC
j_gene: TRBJ1-2; d_gene: TRBD1; v_gene: TRBV18; abundance: -; CDR3aa: CASSATTGFGYTF; CDR3nt: TGTGCCAGCTCCGCAACGACAGGGTTTGGCTACACCTTC
j_gene: TRBJ2-1; d_gene: -; v_gene: TRBV29-1; abundance: -; CDR3aa: CSVEQYNEQFF; CDR3nt: TGCAGCGTTGAACAGTACAATGAGCAGTTCTTC
j_gene: TRBJ2-1; d_gene: -; v_gene: TRBV7-3; abundance: -; CDR3aa: CASSSTGYNEQFF; CDR3nt: TGTGCCAGCAGCTCGACGGGGTACAATGAGCAGTTCTTC
j_gene: TRBJ2-3; d_gene: TRBD1; v_gene: TRBV9; abundance: -; CDR3aa: CASSQGAKDTQYF; CDR3nt: TGTGCCAGCAGTCAGGGGGCTAAAGATACGCAGTATTTT
j_gene: TRBJ2-2; d_gene: -; v_gene: TRBV9; abundance: -; CDR3aa: CASSVAEATNTGELFF; CDR3nt: TGTGCCAGCAGCGTCGCGGAGGCAACGAACACCGGGGAGCTGTTTTTT
j_gene: TRBJ2-7; d_gene: TRBD1; v_gene: TRBV27; abundance: -; CDR3aa: CASSFGQGMYEQYF; CDR3nt: TGTGCCAGCAGTTTCGGACAGGGGATGTACGAGCAGTACTTC
j_gene: TRBJ2-7; d_gene: TRBD2; v_gene: TRBV9; abundance: once; CDR3aa: CASSAGGEYYEQYF; CDR3nt: TGTGCCAGCAGCGCTGGGGGGGAGTACTACGAGCAGTACTTC
j_gene: TRBJ2-1; d_gene: -; v_gene: TRBV9; abundance: -; CDR3aa: CASSVGQGSYNEQFF; CDR3nt: TGTGCCAGCAGCGTAGGGCAGGGTTCCTACAATGAGCAGTTCTTC
j_gene: TRBJ1-4; d_gene: TRBD1; v_gene: TRBV9; abundance: -; CDR3aa: CASSLKDRDEKLFF; CDR3nt: TGTGCCAGCAGTTTAAAGGACAGGGACGAAAAACTGTTTTTT
j_gene: TRBJ2-7; d_gene: -; v_gene: TRBV10-2; abundance: -; CDR3aa: CASSESEIAYRGHEQYF; CDR3nt: TGCGCCAGCAGTGAGTCTGAGATCGCCTATAGGGGCCACGAGCAGTACTTC
j_gene: TRBJ2-7; d_gene: TRBD1; v_gene: TRBV19; abundance: -; CDR3aa: CASSPRWGQGFYEQYF; CDR3nt: TGTGCCAGTAGTCCTCGGTGGGGACAGGGGTTCTACGAGCAGTACTTC
j_gene: TRBJ1-1; d_gene: -; v_gene: TRBV2; abundance: -; CDR3aa: CASSELPGQGNTEAFF; CDR3nt: TGTGCCAGCAGTGAACTCCCTGGGCAGGGGAACACTGAAGCTTTCTTT